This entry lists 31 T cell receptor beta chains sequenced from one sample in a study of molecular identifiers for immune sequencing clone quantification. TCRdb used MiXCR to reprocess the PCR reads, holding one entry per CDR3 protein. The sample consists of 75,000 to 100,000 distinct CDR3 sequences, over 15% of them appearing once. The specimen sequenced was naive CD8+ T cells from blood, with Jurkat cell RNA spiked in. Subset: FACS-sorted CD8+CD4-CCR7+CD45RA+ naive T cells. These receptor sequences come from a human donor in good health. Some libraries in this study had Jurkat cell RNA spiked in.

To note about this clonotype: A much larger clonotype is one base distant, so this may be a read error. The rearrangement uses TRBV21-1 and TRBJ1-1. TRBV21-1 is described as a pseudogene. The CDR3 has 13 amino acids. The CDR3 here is CASSKGDCPGAFF. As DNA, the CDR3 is TGTGCCAGCAGCAAAGGGGACTGCCCAGGAGCTTTCTTT.

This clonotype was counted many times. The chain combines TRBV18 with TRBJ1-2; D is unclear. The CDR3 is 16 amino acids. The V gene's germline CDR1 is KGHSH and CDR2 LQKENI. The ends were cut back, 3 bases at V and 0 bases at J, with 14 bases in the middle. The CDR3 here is CASSPSTAGANYGYTF. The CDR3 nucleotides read TGTGCCAGCTCACCCAGCACAGCGGGAGCTAACTATGGCTACACCTTC.

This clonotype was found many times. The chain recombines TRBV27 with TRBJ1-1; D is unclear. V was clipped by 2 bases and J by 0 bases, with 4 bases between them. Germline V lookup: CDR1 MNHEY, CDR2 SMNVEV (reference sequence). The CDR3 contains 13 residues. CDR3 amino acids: CASSLQMNTEAFF. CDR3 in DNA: TGTGCCAGCAGTTTACAGATGAACACTGAAGCTTTCTTT.

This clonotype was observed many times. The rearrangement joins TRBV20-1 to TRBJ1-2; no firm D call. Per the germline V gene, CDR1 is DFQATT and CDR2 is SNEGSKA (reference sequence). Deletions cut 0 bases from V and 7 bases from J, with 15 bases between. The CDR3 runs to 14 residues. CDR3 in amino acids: CSARDEGLSFGYTF. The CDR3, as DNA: TGCAGTGCTAGAGATGAAGGGCTGAGCTTTGGCTACACCTTC.

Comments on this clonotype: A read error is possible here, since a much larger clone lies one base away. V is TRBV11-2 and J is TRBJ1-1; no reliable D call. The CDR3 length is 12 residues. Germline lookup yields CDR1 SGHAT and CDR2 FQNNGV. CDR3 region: CVSSLVSTEAFF. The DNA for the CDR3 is TGTGTCAGCAGCTTAGTGTCCACTGAAGCTTTCTTT. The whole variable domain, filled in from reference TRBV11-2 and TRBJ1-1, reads EAGVAQSPRYKIIEKRQSVAFWCNPISGHATLYWYQQILGQGPKLLIQFQNNGVVDDSQLPKDRFSAERLKGVDSTLKIQPAKLEDSAVYLCVSSLVSTEAFFGQGTRLTVV.

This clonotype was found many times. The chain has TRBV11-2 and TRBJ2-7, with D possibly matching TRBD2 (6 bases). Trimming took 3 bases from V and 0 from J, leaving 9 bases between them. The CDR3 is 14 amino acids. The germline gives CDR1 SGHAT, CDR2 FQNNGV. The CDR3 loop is CASSFAGTSYEQYF. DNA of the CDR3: TGTGCCAGCAGCTTTGCGGGAACCTCCTACGAGCAGTACTTC.

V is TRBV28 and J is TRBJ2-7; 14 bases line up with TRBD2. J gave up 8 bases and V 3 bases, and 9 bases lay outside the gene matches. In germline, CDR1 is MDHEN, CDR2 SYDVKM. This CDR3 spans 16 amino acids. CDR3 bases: TGTGCCAGCAGTTTCAGGGCGGGACTAGCGGGAGAGAAGCAGTACTTC. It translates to CASSFRAGLAGEKQYF.

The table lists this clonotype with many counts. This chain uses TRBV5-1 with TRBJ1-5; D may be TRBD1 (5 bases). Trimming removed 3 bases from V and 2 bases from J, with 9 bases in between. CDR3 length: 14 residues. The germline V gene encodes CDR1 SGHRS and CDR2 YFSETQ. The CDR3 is CASSSGSGNQPQHF. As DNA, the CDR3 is TGCGCCAGCAGCTCAGGGTCGGGCAATCAGCCCCAGCATTTT.

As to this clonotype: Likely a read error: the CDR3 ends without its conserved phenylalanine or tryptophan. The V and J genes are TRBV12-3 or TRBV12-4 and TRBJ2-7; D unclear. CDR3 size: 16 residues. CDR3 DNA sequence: TGCGCCAGCAGTCCATCCACACCGCCCTCGGCCTACGAGCAGTACTCC. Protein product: CASSPSTPPSAYEQYS.

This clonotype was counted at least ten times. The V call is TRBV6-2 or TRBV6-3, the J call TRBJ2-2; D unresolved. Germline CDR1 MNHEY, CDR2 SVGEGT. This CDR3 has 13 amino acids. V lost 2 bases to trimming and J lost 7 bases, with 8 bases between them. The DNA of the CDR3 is TGTGCCAGCAGTTACCTGTACGGCGGGGAGCTGTTTTTT. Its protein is CASSYLYGGELFF.

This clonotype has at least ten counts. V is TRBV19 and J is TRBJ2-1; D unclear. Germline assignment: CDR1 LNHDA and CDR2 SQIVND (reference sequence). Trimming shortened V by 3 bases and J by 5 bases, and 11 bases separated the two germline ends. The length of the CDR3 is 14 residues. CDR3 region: CASSIGSPNNEQFF. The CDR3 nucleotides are TGTGCCAGTAGTATTGGGTCCCCTAACAATGAGCAGTTCTTC.

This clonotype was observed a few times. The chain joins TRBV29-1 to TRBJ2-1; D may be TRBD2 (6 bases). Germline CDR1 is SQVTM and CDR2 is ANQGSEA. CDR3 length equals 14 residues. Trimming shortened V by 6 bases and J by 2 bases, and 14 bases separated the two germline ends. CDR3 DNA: TGCAGCGTCAGCGGACTACCCCCCTACAATGAGCAGTTCTTC. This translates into CSVSGLPPYNEQFF.

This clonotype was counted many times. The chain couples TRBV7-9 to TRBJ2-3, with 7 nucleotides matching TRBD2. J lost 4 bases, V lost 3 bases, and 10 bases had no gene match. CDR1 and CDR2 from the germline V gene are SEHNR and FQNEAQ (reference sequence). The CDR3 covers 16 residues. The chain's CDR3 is CASSLPSGKDPDTQYF. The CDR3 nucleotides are TGTGCCAGCAGCTTGCCTAGCGGAAAGGACCCAGATACGCAGTATTTT.

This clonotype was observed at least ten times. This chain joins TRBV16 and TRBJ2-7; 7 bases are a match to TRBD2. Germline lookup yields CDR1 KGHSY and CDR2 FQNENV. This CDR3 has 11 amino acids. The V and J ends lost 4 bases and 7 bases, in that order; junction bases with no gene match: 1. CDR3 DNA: TGTGCCAGCAGCCCGCGGGGGGAGCAGTACTTC. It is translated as CASSPRGEQYF.

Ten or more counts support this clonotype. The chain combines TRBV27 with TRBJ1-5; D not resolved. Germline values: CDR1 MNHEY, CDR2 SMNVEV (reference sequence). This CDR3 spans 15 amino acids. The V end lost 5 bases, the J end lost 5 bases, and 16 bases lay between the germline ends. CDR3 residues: CASSLGGDYYQPQHF. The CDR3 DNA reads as TGTGCCAGCAGTCTAGGCGGAGACTACTATCAGCCCCAGCATTTT.

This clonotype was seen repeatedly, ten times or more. CDR3: CATQRMEREYGDTQYF. DNA of the CDR3: TGTGCCACCCAAAGGATGGAGCGGGAGTACGGCGATACGCAGTATTTT. V usage is TRBV28 and J usage is TRBJ2-3, with 8 bases that match TRBD2. The CDR3 has 16 amino acids. The V gene's germline CDR1 is MDHEN and CDR2 SYDVKM. J was trimmed by 6 bases and V by 10 bases; bases with no gene match: 18.

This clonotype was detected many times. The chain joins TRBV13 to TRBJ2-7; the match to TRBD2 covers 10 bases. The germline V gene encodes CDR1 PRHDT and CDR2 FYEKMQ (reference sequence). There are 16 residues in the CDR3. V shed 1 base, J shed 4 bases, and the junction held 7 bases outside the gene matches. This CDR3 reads CASSLALAGVHYEQYF. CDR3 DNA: TGTGCCAGCAGCTTAGCTCTAGCGGGGGTGCATTACGAGCAGTACTTC.

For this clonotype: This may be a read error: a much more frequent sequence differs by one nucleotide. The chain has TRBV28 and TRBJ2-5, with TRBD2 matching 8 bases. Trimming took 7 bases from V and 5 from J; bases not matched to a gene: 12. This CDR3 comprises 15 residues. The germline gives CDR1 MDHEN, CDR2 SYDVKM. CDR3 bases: TGTGCCAGCACTTACCCCGGGGGGGGGGTCGAGACCCAGTACTTC. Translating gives CASTYPGGGVETQYF. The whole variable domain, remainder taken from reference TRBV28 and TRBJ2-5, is DVKVTQSSRYLVKRTGEKVFLECVQDMDHENMFWYRQDPGLGLRLIYFSYDVKMKEKGDIPEGYSVSREKKERFSLILESASTNQTSMYLCASTYPGGGVETQYFGPGTRLLVL.

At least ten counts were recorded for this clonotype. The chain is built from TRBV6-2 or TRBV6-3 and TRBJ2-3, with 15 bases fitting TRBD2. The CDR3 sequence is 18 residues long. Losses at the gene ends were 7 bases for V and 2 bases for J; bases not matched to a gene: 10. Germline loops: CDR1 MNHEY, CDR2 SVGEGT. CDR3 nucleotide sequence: TGTGCCAGCACAGAGGGACTAGCGGGGGGCCATACCACAGATACGCAGTATTTT. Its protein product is CASTEGLAGGHTTDTQYF.

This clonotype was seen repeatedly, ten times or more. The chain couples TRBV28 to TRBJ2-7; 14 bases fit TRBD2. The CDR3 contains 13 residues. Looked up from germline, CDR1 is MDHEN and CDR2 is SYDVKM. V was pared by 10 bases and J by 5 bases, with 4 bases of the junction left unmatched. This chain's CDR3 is CAIGTSGGHEQYF. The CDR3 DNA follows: TGTGCCATCGGGACTAGCGGGGGCCACGAGCAGTACTTC. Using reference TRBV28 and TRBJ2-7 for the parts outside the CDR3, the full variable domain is DVKVTQSSRYLVKRTGEKVFLECVQDMDHENMFWYRQDPGLGLRLIYFSYDVKMKEKGDIPEGYSVSREKKERFSLILESASTNQTSMYLCAIGTSGGHEQYFGPGTRLTVT.

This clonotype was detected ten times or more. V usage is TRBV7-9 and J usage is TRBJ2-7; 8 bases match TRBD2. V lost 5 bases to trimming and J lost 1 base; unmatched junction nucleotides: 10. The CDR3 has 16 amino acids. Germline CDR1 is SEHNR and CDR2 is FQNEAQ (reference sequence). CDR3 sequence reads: CASSPTGGAHSYEQYF. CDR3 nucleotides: TGTGCCAGCAGCCCCACCGGGGGGGCCCATTCCTACGAGCAGTACTTC.

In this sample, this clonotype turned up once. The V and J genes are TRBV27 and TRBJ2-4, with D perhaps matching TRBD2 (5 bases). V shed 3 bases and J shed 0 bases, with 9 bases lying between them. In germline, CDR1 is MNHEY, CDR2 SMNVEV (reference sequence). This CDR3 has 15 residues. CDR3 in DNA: TGTGCCAGCAGTTTCGCGGGTCCAGCCAAAAACATTCAGTACTTC. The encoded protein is CASSFAGPAKNIQYF.

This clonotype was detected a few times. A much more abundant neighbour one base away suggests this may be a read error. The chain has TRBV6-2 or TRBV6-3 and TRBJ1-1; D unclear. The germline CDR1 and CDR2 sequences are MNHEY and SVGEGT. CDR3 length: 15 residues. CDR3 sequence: CAGSYWAGTNTEAFF. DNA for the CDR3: TGTGCCGGCAGTTATTGGGCAGGAACGAACACTGAAGCTTTCTTT.

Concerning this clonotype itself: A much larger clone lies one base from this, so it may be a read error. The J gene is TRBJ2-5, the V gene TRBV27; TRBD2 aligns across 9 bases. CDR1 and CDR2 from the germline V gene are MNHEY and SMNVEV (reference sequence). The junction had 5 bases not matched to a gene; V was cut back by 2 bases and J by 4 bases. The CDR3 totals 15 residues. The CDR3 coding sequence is TGTGCCAGCAGTTTAAGCGCGGGGGGGCCAGAGACCCAGTACTTC. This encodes CASSLSAGGPETQYF.

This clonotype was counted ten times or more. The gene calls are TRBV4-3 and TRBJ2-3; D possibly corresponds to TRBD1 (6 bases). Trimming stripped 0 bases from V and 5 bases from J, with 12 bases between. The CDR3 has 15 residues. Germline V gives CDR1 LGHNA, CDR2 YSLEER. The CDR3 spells CASSQDRQGLDTQYF. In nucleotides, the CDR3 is TGCGCCAGCAGCCAAGATCGTCAGGGGCTAGATACGCAGTATTTT.

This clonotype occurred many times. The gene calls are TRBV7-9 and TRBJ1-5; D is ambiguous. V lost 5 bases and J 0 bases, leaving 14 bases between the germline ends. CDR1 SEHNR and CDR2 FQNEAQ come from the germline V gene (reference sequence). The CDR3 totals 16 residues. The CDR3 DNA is TGTGCCAGCAGCACCTCGGATGAACCTAGCAATCAGCCCCAGCATTTT. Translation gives CASSTSDEPSNQPQHF.

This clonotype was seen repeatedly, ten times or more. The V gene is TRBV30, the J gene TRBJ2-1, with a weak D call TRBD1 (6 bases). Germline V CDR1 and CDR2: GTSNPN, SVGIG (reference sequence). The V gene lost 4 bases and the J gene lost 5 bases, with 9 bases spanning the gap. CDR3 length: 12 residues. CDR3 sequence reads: CAWNGQNNEQFF. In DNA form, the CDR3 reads TGTGCCTGGAACGGACAGAACAATGAGCAGTTCTTC. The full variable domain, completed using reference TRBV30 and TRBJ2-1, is SQTIHQWPATLVQPVGSPLSLECTVEGTSNPNLYWYRQAAGRGLQLLFYSVGIGQISSEVPQNLSASRPQDRQFILSSKKLLLSDSGFYLCAWNGQNNEQFFGPGTRLTVL.

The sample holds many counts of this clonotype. The CDR3: CASSSQRGGYEQYF. In nucleotides, the CDR3 is TGTGCCAGCAGCTCCCAGCGGGGGGGTTACGAGCAGTACTTC. The chain links TRBV13 to TRBJ2-7; TRBD2 matches 10 bases. Germline V lookup: CDR1 PRHDT, CDR2 FYEKMQ (reference sequence). The junction had 4 bases not matched to a gene; V was cut back by 4 bases and J by 4 bases. This CDR3 has 14 residues.

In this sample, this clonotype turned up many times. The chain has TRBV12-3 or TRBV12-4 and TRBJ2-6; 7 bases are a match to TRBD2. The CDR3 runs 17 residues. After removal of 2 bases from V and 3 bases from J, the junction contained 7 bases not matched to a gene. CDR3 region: CASSLPGGGSGANVLTF. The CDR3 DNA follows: TGTGCCAGCAGTTTACCGGGGGGTGGAAGTGGGGCCAACGTCCTGACTTTC.

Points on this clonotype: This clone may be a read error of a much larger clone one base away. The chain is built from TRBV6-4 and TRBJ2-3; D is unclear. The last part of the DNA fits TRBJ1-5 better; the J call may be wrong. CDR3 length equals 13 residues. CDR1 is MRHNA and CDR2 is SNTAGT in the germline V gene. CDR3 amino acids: CASSDVGGDTQHF. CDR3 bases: TGTGCCAGCAGTGACGTTGGAGGAGATACGCAGCATTTT.

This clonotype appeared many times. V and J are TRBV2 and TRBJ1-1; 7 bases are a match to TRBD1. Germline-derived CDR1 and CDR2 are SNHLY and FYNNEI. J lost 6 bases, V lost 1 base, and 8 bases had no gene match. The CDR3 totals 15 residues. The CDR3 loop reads CASSEGGQFLSEAFF. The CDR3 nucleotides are TGTGCCAGCAGTGAAGGGGGACAGTTCCTTTCTGAAGCTTTCTTT.